This T cell receptor (beta chain) appears in the sequencing data of a study of regulatory T cells in long-lasting Graves disease. This clonotype was seen many times. The CDR3 is made up of 15 amino acids. The junction had 8 bases not matched to a gene; V was cut back by 5 bases and J by 5 bases. Time point noted: newly diagnosed GD, antithyroid drugs for less than 3 months. Preparation of the TCR library used RNA extracted from PBMCs. Construction of TCR beta libraries relied on iRepertoire HTBI primers and on Arm-PCR targeting CDR3 regions. Each CDR3 protein gets one entry after TCRdb re-called the multiplex PCR reads with MiXCR. The sample yields hundreds of thousands of distinct CDR3 sequences, approximately 16% seen once. These data also formed part of another study, on T cells in Graves' hyperthyroidism and ophthalmopathy. That study adds: Researchers report that a 13 V-J model separated ophthalmopathy from stable hyperthyroidism.

The material sequenced was peripheral blood mononuclear cells (PBMCs), taken at new diagnosis, from a patient treated with antithyroid drugs. The chain employs TRBV12-3 or TRBV12-4 and TRBJ2-2; the match to TRBD2 covers 7 bases. The receptor was isolated from a woman aged 40 to 50 with Graves disease. The CDR3 sequence is CASSLRGRGTGELFF. CDR3 DNA sequence: TGTGCCAGCAGTCTTCGCGGGAGAGGGACCGGGGAGCTGTTTTTT.